The rows below give T cell receptor beta chains drawn from one sample of a study of blood T cell repertoires in COVID-19. Sequencing used immunoSEQ multiplex PCR; TCRdb keeps in-frame clones, though not all of them. Here the sample spans 280,000 or so clones, approximately 83% being singletons. Material for sequencing was peripheral blood. Receptors were obtained from a woman in her forties or fifties who had recovered from COVID-19. CDR3s include the opening cysteine and the closing phenylalanine or tryptophan. The D gene is left open where the match is weak. Some rows mark clone size as missing; the rest say once, few, many or name a class of expanded clone.

abundance,j_gene,v_gene,d_gene,CDR3aa,CDR3nt
-,TRBJ2-7,TRBV7-8,TRBD1,CASSPRGDSPYEQYF,TGTGCCAGCAGCCCTCGAGGGGACAGTCCCTACGAGCAGTACTTC
-,TRBJ2-7,TRBV11-2,TRBD1,CASSFPRQGSYEQYF,TGTGCCAGCAGCTTCCCCCGACAGGGATCCTACGAGCAGTACTTC
-,TRBJ2-1,TRBV14,TRBD2,CASSRRGTSGLYNEQFF,TGTGCCAGCAGCCGCCGAGGGACTAGCGGGCTCTACAATGAGCAGTTCTTC
many,TRBJ1-5,TRBV7-2,-,CASSPLRGSNQPQHF,TGTGCCAGCAGCCCCCTCCGGGGGAGCAATCAGCCCCAGCATTTT
-,TRBJ2-3,TRBV7-9,-,CATRPDSWADTQYF,TGTGCCACCCGGCCGGACAGCTGGGCAGATACGCAGTATTTT
-,TRBJ1-1,TRBV7-2,-,CASSLVSARGNTEAFF,TGTGCCAGCAGCTTAGTTTCCGCCAGAGGGAACACTGAAGCTTTCTTT
-,TRBJ1-5,TRBV2,-,CASSPAIYSNQPQHF,TGTGCCAGCAGCCCAGCGATATATAGCAATCAGCCCCAGCATTTT
-,TRBJ1-4,TRBV19,-,CASSIGAAGANEKLFF,TGTGCCAGTAGTATAGGCGCGGCAGGGGCTAATGAAAAACTGTTTTTT
-,TRBJ1-4,TRBV11-2,TRBD1,CASTGNRGEKLFF,TGTGCCAGCACCGGAAACAGGGGCGAAAAACTGTTTTTT
-,TRBJ2-7,TRBV28,-,CASRSGGREQYF,TGTGCCAGCAGGTCAGGGGGGCGCGAGCAGTACTTC
-,TRBJ2-3,TRBV5-4,TRBD2,CASSFSGGAGDTQYF,TGTGCCAGCAGCTTTAGCGGGGGGGCGGGAGATACGCAGTATTTT
-,TRBJ2-7,TRBV11-2,-,CASSSLAESTDYEQYF,TGTGCCAGCAGCTCCCTAGCAGAGTCCACAGACTACGAGCAGTACTTC
once,TRBJ2-1,TRBV5-1,TRBD1,CASSWGQAYNEQFF,TGCGCCAGCAGCTGGGGACAGGCCTACAATGAGCAGTTCTTC